This note documents a single T cell receptor beta chain sequence. Its antigen is still unknown. Within one base of it there is no much larger clone, and no base qualities were kept. This sample was taken from a study of T cell repertoires in cytomegalovirus infection (dated by TCRdb to the late 2010s). Concerning the study at large: Alongside well-studied HLA-B-restricted epitopes, the peptide stimulations were aimed at recently identified HLA-C-restricted CMV epitopes, whose presentation resists viral immunomodulation. Donor HLA type was relevant to the analysis, as public TCR beta signatures indicated carriage of CMV infection together with the matching HLA type. The investigation overall reported the following: The ex vivo response was dominated by HLA-C-restricted CMV-specific TCR beta clonotypes, and the single most frequent clonotype in two of eight donors was supplied by these HLA-C-restricted clonotypes. In both this cohort and an independent 352-donor cohort, the cumulative frequency of public TCR beta family members distinguished carriers of CMV infection plus the relevant HLA type.

Interpreted using the paper, the treatment or condition label stands for: in vitro stimulation with specific CMV peptide epitopes to enrich CMV-specific T cells. The instrument given in TCRdb is Illumina HiSeq 1500. TCRdb cleaned the public reads at Q25 with fastp, built clones with MiXCR and kept in-frame beta chains. Each entry merges the rows of one CDR3 protein and shows their most common DNA and genes. Here the sample has 100,000 to 150,000 distinct CDR3 sequences; approximately 30% occur a single time. Of the sample, 58% falls within the top ten clones. This TCR was recovered from a human donor in good health (CMV status not recorded). Some clones in this sample may be carry-over from other donors' samples. Material: CD8+ T cells from cultured PBMCs, obtained from culture after CMV antigen stimulation.

CDR3 reads: CASSLSGTNVPQYF. The sequence in DNA is TGTGCCAGCAGTTTATCCGGGACAAACGTGCCGCAGTACTTC. The chain couples TRBV28 to TRBJ2-7, with TRBD1 as a weak D call on 6 bases. The germline V gene gives CDR1 as MDHEN and CDR2 as SYDVKM. Taken from cysteine to phenylalanine, the CDR3 has 14 residues. The CDR3 DNA has 42 bases and is translated from base 1. V sheds 1 base and J sheds 9 bases, leaving 16 bases between their ends. Beyond the CDR3, the reference TRBV28 and TRBJ2-7 genes provide the residues; the full variable domain reads: DVKVTQSSRYLVKRTGEKVFLECVQDMDHENMFWYRQDPGLGLRLIYFSYDVKMKEKGDIPEGYSVSREKKERFSLILESASTNQTSMYLCASSLSGTNVPQYFGPGTRLTVT.